Shown below are 25 T cell receptor beta chains from a single sample sequenced in a study of T cells after posttransplantation cyclophosphamide. Busulfan-fludarabine conditioning, marrow transplant, and cyclophosphamide on days +3 and +4 were administered. Sequencing used immunoSEQ multiplex PCR; TCRdb keeps in-frame clones, though not all of them. This table has 30,000 to 45,000 clones, approximately 78% appearing once. The input for sequencing was CD4+ T cells sorted from blood, taken roughly 2,000 days after a stem cell transplant with posttransplant cyclophosphamide. The receptor set was obtained from a female patient in her forties or fifties who received an allogeneic stem cell transplant from a related donor, was CMV-positive, and had no GVHD. The T cells may come from the graft donor.

The genes are TRBV4-3 and TRBJ1-4; weak D call: TRBD1 (6 bases). Per the germline V gene, CDR1 is LGHNA and CDR2 is YSLEER. This CDR3 region has 17 residues. Trimming took off 5 bases at V and 0 bases at J, with 16 bases between the two ends. Written as DNA, the CDR3 is TGCGCCAGCAGCTATTCCGGGACACACACAACTAATGAAAAACTGTTTTTT. Protein product: CASSYSGTHTTNEKLFF.

The J gene is TRBJ1-1, the V gene TRBV28; weak D call: TRBD1 (6 bases). The V end was cut by 5 bases, the J end by 6 bases, with 19 bases between. The CDR3 sequence is 15 residues long. In germline, CDR1 is MDHEN, CDR2 SYDVKM. CDR3 in amino acids: CASSPPGVGAAEAFF. The CDR3 DNA reads TGTGCCAGCAGTCCCCCTGGGGTGGGGGCGGCTGAAGCTTTCTTT.

The chain couples TRBV5-1 to TRBJ2-5; unclear D gene. V lost 0 bases to trimming and J lost 5 bases, with 8 bases between them. The CDR3 is made up of 13 amino acids. Per the germline V gene, CDR1 is SGHRS and CDR2 is YFSETQ. In nucleotides, the CDR3 is TGCGCCAGCAGCTTGGAGAAGCGCGAGACCCAGTACTTC. Its translation: CASSLEKRETQYF.

V is TRBV6-6 and J is TRBJ1-2, with 7 bases lining up with TRBD1. The CDR3 length is 16 residues. V was clipped by 2 bases and J by 6 bases; unmatched bases: 12. CDR1 MNHNY and CDR2 SVGAGI come from the germline V gene (reference sequence). The CDR3 DNA is TGTGCCAGCAGTTACCTTACAGGGGAAGGGGGTAATGGCTACACCTTC. The encoded protein is CASSYLTGEGGNGYTF.

This chain connects TRBV2 to TRBJ2-3; TRBD1 agrees at 10 bases. V trimming: 11 bases; J trimming: 5 bases; junction bases outside the gene matches: 10. CDR1 is SNHLY, CDR2 FYNNEI, per germline. The CDR3 has 14 amino acids. CDR3 bases: TGTGCCTCTTTAAGACAGGGGGCAGGAGATACGCAGTATTTT. It specifies CASLRQGAGDTQYF.

J is TRBJ2-1 and V is TRBV20-1; D is ambiguous. Germline V CDR1 and CDR2: DFQATT, SNEGSKA (reference sequence). The CDR3 is 10 amino acids. V lost 5 bases and J 13 bases, leaving 12 bases between the germline ends. CDR3 sequence (DNA): TGCAGTGCTGGCCTCTTAACCCAGTTCTTC. This encodes CSAGLLTQFF.

This chain uses TRBV5-4 with TRBJ1-3; D is perhaps TRBD1 (5 bases). This CDR3 is 14 amino acids long. CDR1 and CDR2 from the germline V gene are SGHNT and YYREEE (reference sequence). V lost 3 bases to trimming and J lost 4 bases, with 11 bases between them. This CDR3 is CASSSRVSGNTIYF. Written as DNA, the CDR3 is TGTGCCAGCAGCTCCAGGGTTTCCGGAAACACCATATATTTT.

This rearrangement joins TRBV12-5 to TRBJ2-2, with 7 bases lining up with TRBD1. J was trimmed by 0 bases and V by 2 bases; bases with no gene match: 9. The germline gives CDR1 LGHNT, CDR2 FRNRAP. This CDR3 comprises 18 residues. In DNA form, the CDR3 reads TGTGCTAGTGGTTTGCCTCGACAGGGACCTTCGAACACCGGGGAGCTGTTTTTT. Translation: CASGLPRQGPSNTGELFF. Full variable domain (remainder filled in from reference TRBV12-5 and TRBJ2-2): DARVTQTPRHKVTEMGQEVTMRCQPILGHNTVFWYRQTMMQGLELLAYFRNRAPLDDSGMPKDRFSAEMPDATLATLKIQPSEPRDSAVYFCASGLPRQGPSNTGELFFGEGSRLTVL.

The chain recombines TRBV4-2 with TRBJ2-5; 7 positions agree with TRBD1. The V gene end was trimmed by 3 bases and the J gene end by 4 bases; junction bases not matched to a gene: 11. CDR3 length equals 16 residues. CDR1 and CDR2 (germline): LGHNA, YNFKEQ. This CDR3 is CASSQQQGPLGETQYF. CDR3 in DNA: TGTGCCAGCAGCCAGCAACAGGGGCCCCTTGGAGAGACCCAGTACTTC.

The V call is TRBV2, the J call TRBJ1-5; D not resolved. CDR1 and CDR2 from the germline V gene are SNHLY and FYNNEI. V was shortened by 4 bases and J by 2 bases, with 9 bases between the two germline ends. The CDR3 covers 14 residues. CDR3: CASSGLGGNQPQHF. CDR3 sequence (DNA): TGTGCCAGCAGTGGGCTGGGAGGCAATCAGCCCCAGCATTTT.

This chain uses TRBV20-1 with TRBJ2-7; unclear D gene. This CDR3 has 11 residues. CDR1 and CDR2 (germline): DFQATT, SNEGSKA (reference sequence). With 7 bases removed from V and 1 base from J, the gap between germline ends came to 8 bases. The CDR3 coding sequence is TGCAGTGGGAGTACATCCTACGAGCAGTACTTC. Translation gives CSGSTSYEQYF.

In its sample, this clone was seen a few times. This rearrangement joins TRBV4-1 to TRBJ1-2; unclear D gene. The V end lost 4 bases, the J end lost 4 bases, and 16 bases lay between the germline ends. Germline CDR1 and CDR2: MGHRA and YSYEKL. This CDR3 has 15 residues. The CDR3 nucleotides read TGCGCCAGCAGCCCCCGGACTGGAATGGGCTATGGCTACACCTTC. This codes for CASSPRTGMGYGYTF.

The chain combines TRBV5-4 with TRBJ2-7; 13 nucleotides align to TRBD2. Trimming at V came to 4 bases and at J to 1 base, leaving 5 bases not matched to a gene. The CDR3 is made up of 16 amino acids. CDR1 is SGHNT and CDR2 is YYREEE in the germline V gene (reference sequence). The DNA for the CDR3 is TGTGCCAGCAGCGGGCCGGGACTAGCGGGGTCCTACGAGCAGTACTTC. This sequence encodes CASSGPGLAGSYEQYF.

The chain joins TRBV29-1 to TRBJ2-5; TRBD2 matches at 10 bases. V was clipped by 6 bases and J by 12 bases; unmatched bases: 10. The CDR3 covers 12 residues. CDR1 is SQVTM and CDR2 is ANQGSEA in the germline V gene. The DNA for the CDR3 is TGCAGCGTCTCCCCACTAGCGGGGTTGAAGTACTTC. Its translation is CSVSPLAGLKYF.

V is TRBV6-6 and J is TRBJ2-7; 8 bases line up with TRBD1. Germline V CDR1 and CDR2: MNHNY, SVGAGI (reference sequence). V gave up 5 bases and J gave up 2 bases; unmatched junction bases: 8. The CDR3 contains 15 residues. The CDR3 region has the DNA TGTGCCAGCAGTCCGGGGACAGGCACTACCTACGAGCAGTACTTC. This codes for CASSPGTGTTYEQYF.

The chain combines TRBV2 with TRBJ2-5, with 10 nucleotides matching TRBD2. The V and J ends lost 6 bases and 5 bases, in that order; junction bases with no gene match: 9. Germline V CDR1 and CDR2: SNHLY, FYNNEI. The CDR3 totals 15 residues. The CDR3 sequence: CASRGTSGERETQYF. In DNA, the CDR3 is TGTGCCAGCAGGGGAACTAGCGGGGAGAGGGAGACCCAGTACTTC.

There are a few counts of this clone. The chain uses TRBV28 and TRBJ1-4, with 9 nucleotides matching TRBD1. CDR3 length equals 13 residues. CDR1 is MDHEN and CDR2 is SYDVKM in the germline V gene. The V gene end was trimmed by 10 bases and the J gene end by 7 bases; junction bases not matched to a gene: 7. CDR3 residues: CATRGQGFEKLFF. In nucleotides, the CDR3 is TGTGCCACCCGAGGACAGGGGTTTGAAAAACTGTTTTTT.

Notes on this clone: One end of the junction does not line up with germline, which may come from a read error. The CDR3 spells CASSAYNSPLHF. CDR3 bases: TGTGCCAGCAGCGCCTACAATTCACCCCTCCACTTT. The chain couples TRBV7-9 to TRBJ1-6; unclear D gene. The germline CDR1 and CDR2 sequences are SEHNR and FQNEAQ (reference sequence). There are 12 residues in the CDR3.

CDR3 sequence reads: CASRGGQGYTEAFF. The CDR3 DNA reads TGCGCCAGCAGAGGAGGACAGGGATACACTGAAGCTTTCTTT. This chain uses TRBV4-3 with TRBJ1-1, with TRBD1 matching 8 bases. The germline V gene encodes CDR1 LGHNA and CDR2 YSLEER. Trimming cost V 6 bases and J 3 bases; bases outside gene matches: 6. This CDR3 region has 14 residues.

This clone was seen only a few times. The gene calls are TRBV7-2 and TRBJ2-1; tentatively, D is TRBD2 (6 bases). The germline CDR1 and CDR2 sequences are SGHTA and FQGNSA. The CDR3 has 15 residues. The ends were cut back, 5 bases at V and 3 bases at J, with 14 bases in the middle. CDR3 sequence reads: CASSLGTSLYNEQFF. Here the CDR3 DNA reads TGTGCCAGCAGCCTCGGGACTTCCCTCTACAATGAGCAGTTCTTC.

The chain couples TRBV19 to TRBJ2-7, with 7 bases aligning to TRBD2. This CDR3 has 13 residues. The V gene end was trimmed by 4 bases and the J gene end by 2 bases; junction bases not matched to a gene: 2. Per the germline V gene, CDR1 is LNHDA and CDR2 is SQIVND (reference sequence). The CDR3 is CASSRGGPYEQYF. In DNA form, the CDR3 reads TGTGCCAGTAGTAGGGGGGGTCCCTACGAGCAGTACTTC.

This clone appeared once. The chain combines TRBV5-1 with TRBJ1-5; D is possibly TRBD1 (5 bases). Between the trimmed V and J ends, which lost 0 bases and 1 base, there was a span of 5 bases. The length of the CDR3 is 14 residues. Germline V gene data show CDR1 as SGHRS and CDR2 as YFSETQ. The CDR3 nucleotides read TGCGCCAGCAGCTTGGAGGGGAGCAATCAGCCCCAGCATTTT. This codes for CASSLEGSNQPQHF.

This clone was detected only a few times. The V call is TRBV28, the J call TRBJ1-5; D is perhaps TRBD1 (6 bases). In germline, CDR1 is MDHEN, CDR2 SYDVKM. CDR3 length: 14 residues. Trimming stripped 7 bases from V and 4 bases from J, with 14 bases between. The CDR3 coding sequence is TGTGCCAGCACAACAGGGATCCCTAATCAGCCCCAGCATTTT. Its translation is CASTTGIPNQPQHF.

The chain is built from TRBV28 and TRBJ1-2, with a possible D match to TRBD1 (5 bases). CDR3 size: 13 residues. CDR1 and CDR2 from the germline V gene are MDHEN and SYDVKM. V dropped 3 bases and J dropped 8 bases, with 13 bases sitting between them. Written as DNA, the CDR3 is TGTGCCAGCAGTTTTTCAGGTGGGGGGGGCTACACCTTC. Protein product: CASSFSGGGGYTF.

V and J are TRBV5-1 and TRBJ2-4, with TRBD1 identical over 11 bases. The CDR3 runs to 18 residues. V was pared by 3 bases and J by 2 bases, with 10 bases of the junction left unmatched. The germline CDR1 and CDR2 sequences are SGHRS and YFSETQ. The CDR3 sequence is CASSSGQGAGETKNIQYF. CDR3 bases: TGCGCCAGCAGCTCCGGACAGGGGGCAGGTGAAACCAAAAACATTCAGTACTTC. Based on the CDR3 plus reference TRBV5-1 and TRBJ2-4, the full variable domain is KAGVTQTPRYLIKTRGQQVTLSCSPISGHRSVSWYQQTPGQGLQFLFEYFSETQRNKGNFPGRFSGRQFSNSRSEMNVSTLELGDSALYLCASSSGQGAGETKNIQYFGAGTRLSVL.